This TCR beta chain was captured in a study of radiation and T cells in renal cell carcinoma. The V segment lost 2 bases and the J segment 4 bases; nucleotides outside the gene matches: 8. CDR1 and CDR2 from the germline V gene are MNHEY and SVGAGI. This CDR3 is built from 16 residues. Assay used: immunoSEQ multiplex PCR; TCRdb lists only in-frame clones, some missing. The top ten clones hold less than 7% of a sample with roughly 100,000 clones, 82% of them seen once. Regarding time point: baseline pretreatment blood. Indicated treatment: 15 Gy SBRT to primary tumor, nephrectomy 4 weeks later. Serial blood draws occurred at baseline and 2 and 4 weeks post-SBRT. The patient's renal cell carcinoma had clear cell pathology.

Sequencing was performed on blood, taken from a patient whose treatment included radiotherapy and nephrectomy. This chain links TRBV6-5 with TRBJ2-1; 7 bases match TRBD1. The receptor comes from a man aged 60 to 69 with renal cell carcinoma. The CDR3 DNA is TGTGCCAGCAGTTACAACCTCCGGGACAGTTACAATGAGCAGTTCTTC. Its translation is CASSYNLRDSYNEQFF.